This T cell receptor (beta chain) stems from a study of tumor-infiltrating lymphocytes in primary liver carcinoma. Study context: Samples produced roughly 3.5 to 7.5 million productive TCRbeta reads, comparable across tissue types.

Investigators took RNA and DNA out together from 20-30 mg of unsorted bulk tissue. Trimming stripped 9 bases from V and 6 bases from J, with 20 bases between. The germline V gene encodes CDR1 SGHNT and CDR2 YENEEA. The CDR3 runs to 15 residues. TCR beta cDNA was prepared out of about 530 ng total RNA by means of a constant-region primer. Amplification in three nested multiplex PCR rounds with slightly modified ARM-PCR gave rise to TCR beta libraries. In the first two PCR rounds, TRBV1-TRBV30 forward primers were paired with a C-beta reverse primer, and each round lasted approximately 9 cycles. TCRdb analysed the multiplex PCR reads with MiXCR anew, one entry per CDR3 protein. The sample shows tens of thousands of distinct CDR3 sequences, 60% to 80% of them seen only once.

The chain couples TRBV11-3 to TRBJ2-2; possible D gene TRBD2, 8 bases. The sequence came from a woman in her twenties or thirties with primary liver carcinoma and hepatitis B virus infection. Sequenced: tumor-adjacent normal liver tissue. The CDR3 region is CASNSREGAPGELFF. Here the CDR3 DNA reads TGTGCCAGTAACAGTCGGGAGGGGGCCCCCGGGGAGCTGTTTTTT.